A single sample gave rise to the 24 T cell receptor beta chains below, sequenced in a study of T-cell memory formation after mild COVID-19. TCRdb re-analysed the 5' RACE reads in MiXCR, keeping a single row per CDR3 protein. The top ten hold 22% of the sample, which has hundreds of thousands of distinct CDR3 sequences, about 16% seen once. The sequencing input was PBMCs or a T cell subset sorted from them (not recorded which). Source of these receptors: a man in his late teens or twenties who had mild COVID-19 (a few samples of this study predate the infection). Cell type and time point are not known.

In this sample, this clonotype turned up a few times. The chain couples TRBV6-2 or TRBV6-3 to TRBJ2-5; 10 bases align to TRBD2. V was clipped by 7 bases and J by 7 bases; unmatched bases: 9. The length of the CDR3 is 14 residues. Per the germline V gene, CDR1 is MNHEY and CDR2 is SVGEGT. The CDR3 region has the DNA TGTGCCAGCACCCGAGCGGGGGGGCGCGGGACCCAGTACTTC. As protein: CASTRAGGRGTQYF.

This clonotype was detected many times. The rearrangement links TRBV6-4 to TRBJ2-3, with 7 positions matching TRBD2. Germline V gene lookup returns CDR1 MRHNA and CDR2 SNTAGT. V shed 2 bases, J shed 2 bases, and the junction held 4 bases outside the gene matches. The CDR3 sequence is 15 residues long. The CDR3 region is CASSDGGGTTDTQYF. The DNA for the CDR3 is TGTGCCAGCAGTGACGGGGGGGGGACCACAGATACGCAGTATTTT.

This clonotype was counted only a few times. The CDR3 DNA follows: TGCAGTGCTATCAAGGGACGGCAAAGCGAGACCCAGTACTTC. Encoded protein: CSAIKGRQSETQYF. The rearrangement uses TRBV20-1 and TRBJ2-5; the D call may be TRBD1 or TRBD2 (5 bases each). This CDR3 has 14 residues. Germline CDR1 DFQATT, CDR2 SNEGSKA (reference sequence). V lost 4 bases and J 5 bases, leaving 17 bases between the germline ends.

The rearrangement links TRBV27 to TRBJ1-6; 10 bases map to TRBD1. The germline gives CDR1 MNHEY, CDR2 SMNVEV (reference sequence). Trimming removed 5 bases from V and 11 bases from J; junction bases left unmatched: 6. The CDR3 extends over 14 amino acids. The CDR3 nucleotides are TGTGCCAGCAGTCCAGGACAGGGGGTGACACCCCTCCACTTT. Translated: CASSPGQGVTPLHF.

The sample holds a few counts of this clonotype. The chain couples TRBV6-2 or TRBV6-3 to TRBJ2-1; D may be TRBD1 (6 bases). The CDR3 consists of 12 residues. Trimming shortened V by 5 bases and J by 9 bases, and 11 bases separated the two germline ends. Germline V gene sequence: CDR1 MNHEY, CDR2 SVGEGT. The CDR3 loop is CASSRRGTEQFF. CDR3 in DNA: TGTGCCAGCAGTCGCAGGGGCACTGAGCAGTTCTTC.

V usage is TRBV7-2 and J usage is TRBJ2-7, with D hard to call. The V end was cut by 6 bases, the J end by 3 bases, with 6 bases between. The germline V gene has CDR1 SGHTA and CDR2 FQGNSA. This CDR3 contains 11 residues. CDR3 residues: CASSPYYEQYF. As DNA, the CDR3 is TGTGCCAGCAGTCCTTACTACGAGCAGTACTTC.

This clonotype has just a few counts. The V and J genes are TRBV6-6 and TRBJ1-2, with D perhaps matching TRBD1 (6 bases). This CDR3 region has 15 residues. Germline V gene data show CDR1 as MNHNY and CDR2 as SVGAGI (reference sequence). V gave up 0 bases and J gave up 3 bases, with 11 bases separating them. CDR3 in DNA: TGTGCCAGCAGTTACTCGATGGACAGCTACTATGGCTACACCTTC. It yields the protein CASSYSMDSYYGYTF.

This clonotype turned up a few times. The V call is TRBV12-3 or TRBV12-4, the J call TRBJ1-6, with D maybe TRBD1 (5 bases). Trimming left V 3 bases short and J 10 bases short, with 13 bases between. There are 14 residues in the CDR3. Here the CDR3 DNA reads TGTGCCAGCAGTTTGTATCTTCGGGACTCACCCCTCCACTTT. The encoded protein is CASSLYLRDSPLHF.

The chain employs TRBV10-3 and TRBJ1-2, with 8 bases that match TRBD1. From germline, CDR1 is ENHRY and CDR2 SYGVKD. This CDR3 comprises 15 residues. The J segment lost 7 bases and the V segment lost 6 bases, leaving 13 bases of the junction unmatched. The CDR3 is CAIRETGAALGGYTF. The DNA of the CDR3 is TGTGCCATCAGGGAGACAGGGGCCGCGTTGGGTGGCTACACCTTC.

The J gene is TRBJ1-1, the V gene TRBV10-2; TRBD1 matches 10 bases. V was clipped by 10 bases and J by 4 bases; unmatched bases: 18. There are 17 residues in the CDR3. CDR1 is WSHSY, CDR2 SAAADI, per germline. CDR3 coding DNA: TGCGCCACCACCGGCGGGACAGGGGATAATTGGGTCACTGAAGCTTTCTTT. Its translation: CATTGGTGDNWVTEAFF.

Only a few counts were recorded for this clonotype. The genes are TRBV29-1 and TRBJ2-7; TRBD1 aligns across 11 bases. Germline V gene lookup returns CDR1 SQVTM and CDR2 ANQGSEA. J gave up 6 bases and V 6 bases, and 4 bases lay outside the gene matches. The CDR3 is 12 amino acids. The CDR3 reads CSVSGTGGEQYF. In DNA form, the CDR3 reads TGCAGCGTCTCCGGGACAGGGGGCGAGCAGTACTTC.

V usage is TRBV7-2 and J usage is TRBJ1-4; TRBD1 matches 8 bases. The CDR3 covers 14 residues. Germline CDR1 and CDR2: SGHTA and FQGNSA. The V segment lost 5 bases and the J segment 8 bases; nucleotides outside the gene matches: 7. CDR3: CASSLTGGFEKLFF. The CDR3 region has the DNA TGTGCCAGCAGCCTCACAGGGGGTTTCGAAAAACTGTTTTTT.

The chain uses TRBV7-2 and TRBJ1-4; D gene uncertain. V lost 3 bases and J lost 10, with 15 bases in between. Germline CDR1 and CDR2: SGHTA and FQGNSA. This CDR3 contains 14 residues. CDR3 coding DNA: TGTGCCAGCAGCTTGGATGGGGAGCGTGGAAAACTGTTTTTT. As protein: CASSLDGERGKLFF.

The table lists this clonotype with many counts. Compared with germline, one end of the junction differs, possibly owing to a read error. The chain combines TRBV5-1 with TRBJ2-5, with 7 nucleotides matching TRBD1. Germline V lookup: CDR1 SGHRS, CDR2 YFSETQ. This CDR3 has 13 amino acids. This CDR3 is CASSLTGEETQYF. The DNA for the CDR3 is TGTGCCAGCAGCCTAACAGGGGAGGAGACCCAGTACTTC.

This clonotype turned up a few times. V is TRBV3-1 and J is TRBJ2-7; possible D gene TRBD2, 5 bases. The CDR3 is 14 amino acids. Deletions cut 0 bases from V and 3 bases from J, with 9 bases between. Germline V gene lookup returns CDR1 LGHDT and CDR2 YNNKEL (reference sequence). The CDR3 loop reads CASSQDSGNYEQYF. The CDR3 nucleotides are TGTGCCAGCAGCCAAGATTCGGGAAACTACGAGCAGTACTTC.

The gene calls are TRBV7-8 and TRBJ1-6; D may be TRBD1 (6 bases). This CDR3 contains 14 residues. Per the germline V gene, CDR1 is SGHVS and CDR2 is FQNEAQ. V lost 6 bases and J 11 bases, leaving 17 bases between the germline ends. CDR3 amino acids: CASSLTRDTTPLHF. DNA of the CDR3: TGTGCCAGCAGTCTCACCCGGGACACGACACCCCTCCACTTT.

The chain employs TRBV12-3 or TRBV12-4 and TRBJ1-2; 7 positions agree with TRBD1. V trimming: 6 bases; J trimming: 4 bases; junction bases outside the gene matches: 8. The CDR3 consists of 14 residues. The CDR3 bases are TGTGCCAGCAGACAGGGGAATGGGGGCTATGGCTACACCTTC. Translation: CASRQGNGGYGYTF.

V and J are TRBV12-3 or TRBV12-4 and TRBJ2-6; D may be TRBD1 (6 bases). Trimming shortened V by 9 bases and J by 1 base, and 10 bases separated the two germline ends. CDR3 length equals 14 residues. In DNA, the CDR3 is TGTGCCAGTAAAGACAGGTCTGGGGCCAACGTCCTGACTTTC. Encoded protein: CASKDRSGANVLTF.

The chain uses TRBV10-3 and TRBJ1-5; TRBD1 agrees at 7 bases. V lost 0 bases to trimming and J lost 5 bases; unmatched junction nucleotides: 1. Germline CDR1 reads ENHRY; CDR2 reads SYGVKD. This CDR3 has 14 amino acids. The CDR3 loop is CAISESTGDQPQHF. The CDR3 DNA reads as TGTGCCATCAGTGAGTCAACAGGGGATCAGCCCCAGCATTTT.

This clonotype was found once. This chain joins TRBV6-2 or TRBV6-3 and TRBJ2-2; 14 bases are shared with TRBD2. The CDR3 is 20 residues long. J lost 4 bases, V lost 2 bases, and 12 bases had no gene match. Germline CDR1 is MNHEY and CDR2 is SVGEGT. For the CDR3, the DNA is TGTGCCAGCAGTTACGCGGGACTAGCGGGGGTCTTAGTCCTCACCGGGGAGCTGTTTTTT. Amino acid sequence: CASSYAGLAGVLVLTGELFF.

There are a few counts of this clonotype. The chain carries TRBV5-1 and TRBJ2-3; unclear D gene. V lost 1 base and J 6 bases, leaving 12 bases between the germline ends. The CDR3 length is 14 residues. Germline CDR1 reads SGHRS; CDR2 reads YFSETQ. CDR3 nucleotides: TGCGCCAGCAGCTTGTTGTCTTTAGAGGATACGCAGTATTTT. Encoded protein: CASSLLSLEDTQYF.

This clonotype has more than one count but fewer than ten. The CDR3 bases are TGCAGTGCTACCTTCCCGGAAAAGGGCCGGTGGTATGGCTACACCTTC. Its protein is CSATFPEKGRWYGYTF. The chain joins TRBV20-1 to TRBJ1-2; no definite D call. The CDR3 loop spans 16 amino acids. Per germline, CDR1 DFQATT and CDR2 SNEGSKA (reference sequence). Trimming took 4 bases from V and 5 from J, leaving 23 bases between them.

The chain recombines TRBV20-1 with TRBJ1-1; possible D gene TRBD1, 5 bases. The germline gives CDR1 DFQATT, CDR2 SNEGSKA (reference sequence). The V end lost 5 bases, the J end lost 1 base, and 8 bases lay between the germline ends. The length of the CDR3 is 12 residues. CDR3: CSALDRNTEAFF. The CDR3 bases are TGCAGTGCTCTCGACAGGAACACTGAAGCTTTCTTT.

This clonotype was seen many times. The rearrangement uses TRBV7-9 and TRBJ1-1; D not resolved. Germline V gene lookup returns CDR1 SEHNR and CDR2 FQNEAQ (reference sequence). This CDR3 is 12 amino acids long. The germline V and J ends were trimmed by 1 base and 5 bases, with 5 bases remaining between them. The CDR3 loop reads CASSLDGTEAFF. As DNA, the CDR3 is TGTGCCAGCAGCTTAGACGGGACTGAAGCTTTCTTT.